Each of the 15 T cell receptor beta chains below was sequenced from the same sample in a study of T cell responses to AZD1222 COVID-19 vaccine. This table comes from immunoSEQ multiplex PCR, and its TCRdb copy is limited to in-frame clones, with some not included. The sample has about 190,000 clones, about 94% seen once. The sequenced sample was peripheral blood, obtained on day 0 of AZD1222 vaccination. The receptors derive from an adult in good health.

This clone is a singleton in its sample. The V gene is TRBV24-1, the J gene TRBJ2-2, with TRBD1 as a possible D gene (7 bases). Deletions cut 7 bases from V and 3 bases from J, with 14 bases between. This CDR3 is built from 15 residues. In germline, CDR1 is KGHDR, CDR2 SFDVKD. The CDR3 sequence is CATSRGDTDTGELFF. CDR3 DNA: TGTGCCACCAGCAGGGGGGATACGGACACCGGGGAGCTGTTTTTT.

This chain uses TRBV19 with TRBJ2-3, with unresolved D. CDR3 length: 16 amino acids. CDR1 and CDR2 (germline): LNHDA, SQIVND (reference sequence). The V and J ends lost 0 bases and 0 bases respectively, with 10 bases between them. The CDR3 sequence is CASSIDVRYSTDTQYF. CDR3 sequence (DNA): TGTGCCAGTAGTATAGATGTGCGGTACAGCACAGATACGCAGTATTTT. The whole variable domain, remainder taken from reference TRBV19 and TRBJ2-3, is DGGITQSPKYLFRKEGQNVTLSCEQNLNHDAMYWYRQDPGQGLRLIYYSQIVNDFQKGDIAEGYSVSREKKESFPLTVTSAQKNPTAFYLCASSIDVRYSTDTQYFGPGTRLTVL.

The CDR3 sequence is CASSLIGLREKLFF. Here the CDR3 DNA reads TGTGCCAGCAGTTTAATTGGATTACGAGAAAAACTGTTTTTT. The chain couples TRBV28 to TRBJ1-4; D gene ambiguous. V gave up 2 bases and J gave up 8 bases, with 12 bases separating them. The CDR3 is made up of 14 amino acids. CDR1 and CDR2 from the germline V gene are MDHEN and SYDVKM.

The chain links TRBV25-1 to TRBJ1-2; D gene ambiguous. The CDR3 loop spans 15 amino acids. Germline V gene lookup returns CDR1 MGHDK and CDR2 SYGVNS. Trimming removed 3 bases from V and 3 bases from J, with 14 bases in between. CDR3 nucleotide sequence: TGTGCCAGCAGTGATCAGGCACGTGGGGACTATGGCTACACCTTC. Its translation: CASSDQARGDYGYTF.

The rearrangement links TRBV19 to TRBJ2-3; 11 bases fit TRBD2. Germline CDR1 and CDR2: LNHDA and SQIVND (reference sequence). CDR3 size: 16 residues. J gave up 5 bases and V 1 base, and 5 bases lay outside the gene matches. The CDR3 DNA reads TGTGCCAGTAGTATAGTAGCGGGAGGGCCGATAGATACGCAGTATTTT. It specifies CASSIVAGGPIDTQYF.

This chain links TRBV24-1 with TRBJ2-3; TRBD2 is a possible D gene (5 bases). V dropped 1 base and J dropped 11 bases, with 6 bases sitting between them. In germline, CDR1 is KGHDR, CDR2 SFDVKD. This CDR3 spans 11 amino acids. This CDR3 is CATSDLGLQYF. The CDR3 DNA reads TGTGCCACCAGTGATTTAGGACTGCAGTATTTT.

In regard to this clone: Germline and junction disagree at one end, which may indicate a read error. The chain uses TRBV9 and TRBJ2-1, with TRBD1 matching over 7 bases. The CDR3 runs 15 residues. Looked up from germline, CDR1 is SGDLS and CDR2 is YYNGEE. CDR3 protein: CASSATGTQGSNELF. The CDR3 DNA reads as TGTGCCAGCAGCGCAACCGGGACACAGGGGTCCAATGAGCTCTTC. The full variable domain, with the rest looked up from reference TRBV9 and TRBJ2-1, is DSGVTQTPKHLITATGQRVTLRCSPRSGDLSVYWYQQSLDQGLQFLIQYYNGEERAKGNILERFSAQQFPDLHSELNLSSLELGDSALYFCASSATGTQGSNELFGPGTRLTVL.

CDR3 protein: CASSLSGRNSGNTIYF. The CDR3 bases are TGTGCCAGCAGTTTATCGGGACGGAACTCTGGAAACACCATATATTTT. This sequence joins TRBV28 and TRBJ1-3; D perhaps matches TRBD1 (5 bases). Trimming left V 1 base short and J 0 bases short, with 10 bases between. Looked up from germline, CDR1 is MDHEN and CDR2 is SYDVKM. The CDR3 runs 16 residues.

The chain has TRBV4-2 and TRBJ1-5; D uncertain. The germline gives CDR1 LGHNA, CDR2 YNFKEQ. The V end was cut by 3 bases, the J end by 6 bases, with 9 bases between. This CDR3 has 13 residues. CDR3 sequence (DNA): TGTGCCAGCAGCCAGATAGAGGGTCAGCCCCAGCATTTT. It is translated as CASSQIEGQPQHF.

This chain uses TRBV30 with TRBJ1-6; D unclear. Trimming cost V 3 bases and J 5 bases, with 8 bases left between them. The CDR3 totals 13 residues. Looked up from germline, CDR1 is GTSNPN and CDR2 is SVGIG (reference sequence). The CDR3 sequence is CAWRLGHNSPLHF. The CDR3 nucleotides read TGTGCCTGGAGACTTGGACATAATTCACCCCTCCACTTT. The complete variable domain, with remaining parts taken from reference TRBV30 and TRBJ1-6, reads SQTIHQWPATLVQPVGSPLSLECTVEGTSNPNLYWYRQAAGRGLQLLFYSVGIGQISSEVPQNLSASRPQDRQFILSSKKLLLSDSGFYLCAWRLGHNSPLHFGNGTRLTVT.

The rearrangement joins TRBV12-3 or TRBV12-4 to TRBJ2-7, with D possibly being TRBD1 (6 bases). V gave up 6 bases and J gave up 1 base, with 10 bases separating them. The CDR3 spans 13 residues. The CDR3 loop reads CASRGASSYEQYF. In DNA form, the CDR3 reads TGTGCCAGCAGGGGGGCCAGTTCCTACGAGCAGTACTTC.

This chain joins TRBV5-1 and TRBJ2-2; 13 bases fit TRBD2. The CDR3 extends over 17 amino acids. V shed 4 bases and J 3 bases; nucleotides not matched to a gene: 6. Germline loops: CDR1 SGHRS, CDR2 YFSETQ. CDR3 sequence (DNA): TGCGCCAGCAGCGGAGGACTAGCGGGAGTGGACACCGGGGAGCTGTTTTTT. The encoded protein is CASSGGLAGVDTGELFF.

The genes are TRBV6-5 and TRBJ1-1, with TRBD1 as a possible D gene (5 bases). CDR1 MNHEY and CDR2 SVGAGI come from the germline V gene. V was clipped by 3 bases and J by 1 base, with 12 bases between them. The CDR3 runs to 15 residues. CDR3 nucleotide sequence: TGTGCCAGCAGTTATTCGGGACTACCGAACACTGAAGCTTTCTTT. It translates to CASSYSGLPNTEAFF.

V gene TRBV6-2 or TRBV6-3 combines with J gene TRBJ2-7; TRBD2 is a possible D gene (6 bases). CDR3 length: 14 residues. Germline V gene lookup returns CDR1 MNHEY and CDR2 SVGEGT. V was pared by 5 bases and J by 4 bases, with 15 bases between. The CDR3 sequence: CASSPPGLPYEQYF. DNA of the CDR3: TGTGCCAGCAGTCCGCCGGGACTCCCATACGAGCAGTACTTC.

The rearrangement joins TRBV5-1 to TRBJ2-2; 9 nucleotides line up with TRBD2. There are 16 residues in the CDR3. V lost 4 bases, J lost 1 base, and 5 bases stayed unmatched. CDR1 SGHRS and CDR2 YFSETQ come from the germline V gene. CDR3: CASSVTSGVNTGELFF. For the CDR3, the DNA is TGCGCCAGCAGCGTGACTAGCGGAGTGAACACCGGGGAGCTGTTTTTT.